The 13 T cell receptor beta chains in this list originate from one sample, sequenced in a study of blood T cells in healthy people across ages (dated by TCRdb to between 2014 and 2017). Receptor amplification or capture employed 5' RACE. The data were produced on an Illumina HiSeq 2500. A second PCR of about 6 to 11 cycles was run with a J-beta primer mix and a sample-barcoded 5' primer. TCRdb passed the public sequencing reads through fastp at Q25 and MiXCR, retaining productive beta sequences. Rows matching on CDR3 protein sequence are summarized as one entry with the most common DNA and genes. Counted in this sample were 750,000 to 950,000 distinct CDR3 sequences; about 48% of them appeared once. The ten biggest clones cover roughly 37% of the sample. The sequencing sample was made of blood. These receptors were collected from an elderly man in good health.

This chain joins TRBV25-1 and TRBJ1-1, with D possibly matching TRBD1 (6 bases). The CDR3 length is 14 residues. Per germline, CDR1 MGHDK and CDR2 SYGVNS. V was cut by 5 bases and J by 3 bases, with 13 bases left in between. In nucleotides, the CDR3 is TGTGCCAGCAGTCCTCAGGGGTGGGACACTGAAGCTTTCTTT. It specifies CASSPQGWDTEAFF.

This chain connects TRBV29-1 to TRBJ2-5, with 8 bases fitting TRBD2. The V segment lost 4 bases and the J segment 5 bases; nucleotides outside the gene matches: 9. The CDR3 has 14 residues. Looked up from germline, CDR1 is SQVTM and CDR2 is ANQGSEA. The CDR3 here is CSVGSVAGYETQYF. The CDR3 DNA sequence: TGCAGCGTTGGGTCAGTAGCGGGATATGAGACCCAGTACTTC. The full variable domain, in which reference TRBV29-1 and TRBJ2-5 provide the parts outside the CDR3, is SAVISQKPSRDICQRGTSLTIQCQVDSQVTMMFWYRQQPGQSLTLIATANQGSEATYESGFVIDKFPISRPNLTFSTLTVSNMSPEDSSIYLCSVGSVAGYETQYFGPGTRLLVL.

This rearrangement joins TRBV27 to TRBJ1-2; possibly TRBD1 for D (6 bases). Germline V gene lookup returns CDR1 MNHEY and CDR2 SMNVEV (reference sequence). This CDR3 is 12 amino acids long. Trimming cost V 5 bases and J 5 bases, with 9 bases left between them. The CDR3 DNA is TGTGCCAGCAGTCAGACAGGTTATGGCTACACCTTC. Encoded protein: CASSQTGYGYTF.

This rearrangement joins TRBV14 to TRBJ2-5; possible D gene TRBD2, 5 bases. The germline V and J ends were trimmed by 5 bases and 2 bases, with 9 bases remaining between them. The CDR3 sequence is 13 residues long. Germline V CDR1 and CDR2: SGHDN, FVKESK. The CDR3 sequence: CASSTRTQETQYF. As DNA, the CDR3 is TGTGCCAGCAGCACTCGGACTCAAGAGACCCAGTACTTC.

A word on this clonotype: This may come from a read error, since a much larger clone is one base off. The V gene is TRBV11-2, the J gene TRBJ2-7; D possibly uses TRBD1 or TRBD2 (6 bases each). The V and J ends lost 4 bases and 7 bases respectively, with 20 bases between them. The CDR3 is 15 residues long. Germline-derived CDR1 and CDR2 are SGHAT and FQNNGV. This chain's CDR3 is CASSSWGARDNEQYF. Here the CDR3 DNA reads TGTGCCAGCAGCTCGTGGGGGGCTCGGGACAATGAGCAGTACTTC.

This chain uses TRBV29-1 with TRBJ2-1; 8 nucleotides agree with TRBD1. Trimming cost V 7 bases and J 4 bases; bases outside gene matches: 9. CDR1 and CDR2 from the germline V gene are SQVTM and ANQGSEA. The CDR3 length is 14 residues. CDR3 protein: CSARDRRDYNEQFF. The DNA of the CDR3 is TGCAGCGCCAGGGACAGGAGGGATTACAATGAGCAGTTCTTC.

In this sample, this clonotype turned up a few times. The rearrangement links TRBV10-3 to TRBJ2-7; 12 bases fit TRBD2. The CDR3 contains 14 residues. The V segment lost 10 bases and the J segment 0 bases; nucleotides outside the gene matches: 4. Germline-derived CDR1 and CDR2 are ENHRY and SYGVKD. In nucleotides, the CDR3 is TGTGCCACCCAACTAGCGGGGGGCTCCTACGAGCAGTACTTC. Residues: CATQLAGGSYEQYF.

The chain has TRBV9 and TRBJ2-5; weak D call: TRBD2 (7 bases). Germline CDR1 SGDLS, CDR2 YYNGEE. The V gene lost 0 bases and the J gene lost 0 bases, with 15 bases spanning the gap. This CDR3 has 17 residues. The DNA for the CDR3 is TGTGCCAGCAGCGTAGGTTCACAGGGAGGGGACCAAGAGACCCAGTACTTC. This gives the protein CASSVGSQGGDQETQYF.

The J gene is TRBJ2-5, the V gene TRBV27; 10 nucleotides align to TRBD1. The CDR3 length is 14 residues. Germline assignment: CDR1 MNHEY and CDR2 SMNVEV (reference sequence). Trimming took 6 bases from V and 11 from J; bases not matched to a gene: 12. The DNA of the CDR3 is TGTGCCAGCAGGCGGACAGGGGGAAAGCCCCAGCAGTACTTC. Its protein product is CASRRTGGKPQQYF.

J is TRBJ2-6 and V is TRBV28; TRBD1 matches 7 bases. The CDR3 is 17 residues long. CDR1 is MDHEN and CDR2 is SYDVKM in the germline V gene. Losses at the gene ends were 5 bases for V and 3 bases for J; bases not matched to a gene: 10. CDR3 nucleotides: TGTGCCAGCAGTCCCCCCCCGACAGGGCTTGGGGCCAACGTCCTGACTTTC. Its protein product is CASSPPPTGLGANVLTF.

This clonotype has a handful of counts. The CDR3 here is CAIRGTLEQYF. The CDR3 nucleotides read TGTGCCATCAGGGGGACTCTCGAGCAGTACTTC. This chain connects TRBV10-3 to TRBJ2-7, with D perhaps matching TRBD2 (6 bases). Germline lookup yields CDR1 ENHRY and CDR2 SYGVKD. The V and J ends lost 6 bases and 6 bases respectively, with 9 bases between them. CDR3 length: 11 residues.

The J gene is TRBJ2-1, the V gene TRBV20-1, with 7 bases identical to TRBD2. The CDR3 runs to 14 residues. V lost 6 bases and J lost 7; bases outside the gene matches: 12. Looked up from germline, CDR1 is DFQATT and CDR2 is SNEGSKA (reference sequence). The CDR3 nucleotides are TGCAGTGCCTCAGCGGGGAGGTCGGGAAATGAGCAGTTCTTC. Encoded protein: CSASAGRSGNEQFF.

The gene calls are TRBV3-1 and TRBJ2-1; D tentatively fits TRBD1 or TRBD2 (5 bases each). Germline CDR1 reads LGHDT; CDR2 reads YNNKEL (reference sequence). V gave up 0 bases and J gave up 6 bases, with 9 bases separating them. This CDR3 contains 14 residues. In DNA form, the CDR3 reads TGTGCCAGCAGCCAAGATCCCGGGGCCAATGAGCAGTTCTTC. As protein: CASSQDPGANEQFF.